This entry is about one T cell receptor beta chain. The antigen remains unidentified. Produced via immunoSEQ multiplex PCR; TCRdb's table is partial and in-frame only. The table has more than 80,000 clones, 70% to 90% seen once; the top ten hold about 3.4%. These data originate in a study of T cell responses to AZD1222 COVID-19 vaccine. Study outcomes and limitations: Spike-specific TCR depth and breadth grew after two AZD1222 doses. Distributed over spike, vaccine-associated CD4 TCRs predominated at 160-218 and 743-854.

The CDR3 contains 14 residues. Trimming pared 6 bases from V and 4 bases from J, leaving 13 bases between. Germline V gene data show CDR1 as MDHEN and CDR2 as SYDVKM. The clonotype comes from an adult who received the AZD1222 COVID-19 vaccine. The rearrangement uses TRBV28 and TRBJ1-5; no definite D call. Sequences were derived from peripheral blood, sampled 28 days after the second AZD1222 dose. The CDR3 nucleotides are TGTGCCAGCAGCCATCATCAGGAGAATCAGCCCCAGCATTTT. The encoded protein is CASSHHQENQPQHF.